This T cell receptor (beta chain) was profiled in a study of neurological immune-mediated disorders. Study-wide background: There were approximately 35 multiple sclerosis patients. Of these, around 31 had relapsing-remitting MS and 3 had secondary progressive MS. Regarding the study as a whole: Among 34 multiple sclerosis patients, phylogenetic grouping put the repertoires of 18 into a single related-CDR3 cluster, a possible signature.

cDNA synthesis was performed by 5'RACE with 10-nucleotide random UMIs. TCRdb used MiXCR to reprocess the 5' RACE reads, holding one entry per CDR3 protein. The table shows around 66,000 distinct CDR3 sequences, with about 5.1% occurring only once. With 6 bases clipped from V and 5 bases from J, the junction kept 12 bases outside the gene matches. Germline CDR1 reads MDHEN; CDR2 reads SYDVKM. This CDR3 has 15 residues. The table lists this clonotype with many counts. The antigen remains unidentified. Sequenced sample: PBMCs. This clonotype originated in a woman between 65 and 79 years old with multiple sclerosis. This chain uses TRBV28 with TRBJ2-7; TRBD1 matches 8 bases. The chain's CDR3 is CASSREDRVVHEQYF. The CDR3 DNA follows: TGTGCCAGCAGCCGAGAGGACAGGGTCGTCCACGAGCAGTACTTC. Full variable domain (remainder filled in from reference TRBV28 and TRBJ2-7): DVKVTQSSRYLVKRTGEKVFLECVQDMDHENMFWYRQDPGLGLRLIYFSYDVKMKEKGDIPEGYSVSREKKERFSLILESASTNQTSMYLCASSREDRVVHEQYFGPGTRLTVT.